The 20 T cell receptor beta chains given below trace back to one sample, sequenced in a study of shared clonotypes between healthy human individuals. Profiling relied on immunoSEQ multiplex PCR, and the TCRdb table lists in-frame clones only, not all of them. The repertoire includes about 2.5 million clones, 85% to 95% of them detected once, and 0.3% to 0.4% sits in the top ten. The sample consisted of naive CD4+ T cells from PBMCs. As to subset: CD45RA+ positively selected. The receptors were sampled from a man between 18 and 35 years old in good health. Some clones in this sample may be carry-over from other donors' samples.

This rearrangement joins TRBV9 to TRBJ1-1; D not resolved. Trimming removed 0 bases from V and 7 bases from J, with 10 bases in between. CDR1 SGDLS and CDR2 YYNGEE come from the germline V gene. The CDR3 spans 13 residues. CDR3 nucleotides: TGTGCCAGCAGCGTAGTTTCACGGGTTGAAGCTTTCTTT. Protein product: CASSVVSRVEAFF.

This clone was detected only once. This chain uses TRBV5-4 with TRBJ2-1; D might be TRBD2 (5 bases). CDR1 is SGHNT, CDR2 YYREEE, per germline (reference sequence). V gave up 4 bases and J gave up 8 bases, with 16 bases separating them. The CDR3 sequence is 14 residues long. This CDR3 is CASSAPGSGDEQFF. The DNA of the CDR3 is TGTGCCAGCAGCGCCCCGGGGTCCGGCGATGAGCAGTTCTTC.

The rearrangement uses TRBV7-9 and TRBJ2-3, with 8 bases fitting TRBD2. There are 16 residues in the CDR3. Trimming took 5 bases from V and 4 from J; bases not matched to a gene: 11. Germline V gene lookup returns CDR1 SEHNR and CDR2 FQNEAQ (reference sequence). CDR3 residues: CASSRESGSIPDTQYF. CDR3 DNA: TGTGCCAGCAGCCGTGAGAGCGGGAGTATCCCAGATACGCAGTATTTT.

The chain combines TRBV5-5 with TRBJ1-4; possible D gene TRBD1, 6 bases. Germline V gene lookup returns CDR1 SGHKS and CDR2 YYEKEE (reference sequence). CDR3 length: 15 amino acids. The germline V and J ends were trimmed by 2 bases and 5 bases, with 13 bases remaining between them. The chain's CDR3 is CASSFLAGTNEKLFF. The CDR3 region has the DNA TGTGCCAGCAGCTTTTTAGCAGGGACAAATGAAAAACTGTTTTTT. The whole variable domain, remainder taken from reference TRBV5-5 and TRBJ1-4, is DAGVTQSPTHLIKTRGQQVTLRCSPISGHKSVSWYQQVLGQGPQFIFQYYEKEERGRGNFPDRFSARQFPNYSSELNVNALLLGDSALYLCASSFLAGTNEKLFFGSGTQLSVL.

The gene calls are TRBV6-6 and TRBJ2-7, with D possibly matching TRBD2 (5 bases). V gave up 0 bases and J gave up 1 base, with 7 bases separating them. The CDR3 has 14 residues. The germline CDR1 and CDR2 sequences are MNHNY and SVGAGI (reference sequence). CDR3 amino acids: CASSYSTTSYEQYF. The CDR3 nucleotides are TGTGCCAGCAGTTACTCGACTACGTCCTACGAGCAGTACTTC.

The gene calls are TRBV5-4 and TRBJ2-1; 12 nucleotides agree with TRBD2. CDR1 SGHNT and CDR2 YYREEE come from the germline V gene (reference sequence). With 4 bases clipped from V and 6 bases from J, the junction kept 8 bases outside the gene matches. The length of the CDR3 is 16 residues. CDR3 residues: CASSPSGTSGSNEQFF. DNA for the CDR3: TGTGCCAGCAGCCCCTCCGGGACTAGCGGGTCCAATGAGCAGTTCTTC. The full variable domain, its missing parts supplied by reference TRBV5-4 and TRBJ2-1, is ETGVTQSPTHLIKTRGQQVTLRCSSQSGHNTVSWYQQALGQGPQFIFQYYREEENGRGNFPPRFSGLQFPNYSSELNVNALELDDSALYLCASSPSGTSGSNEQFFGPGTRLTVL.

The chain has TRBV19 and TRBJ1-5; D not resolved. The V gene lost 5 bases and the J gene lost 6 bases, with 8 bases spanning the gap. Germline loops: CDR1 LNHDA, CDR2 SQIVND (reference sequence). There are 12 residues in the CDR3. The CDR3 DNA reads TGTGCCAGTAGTCAAACGGGTCAGCCCCAGCATTTT. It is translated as CASSQTGQPQHF.

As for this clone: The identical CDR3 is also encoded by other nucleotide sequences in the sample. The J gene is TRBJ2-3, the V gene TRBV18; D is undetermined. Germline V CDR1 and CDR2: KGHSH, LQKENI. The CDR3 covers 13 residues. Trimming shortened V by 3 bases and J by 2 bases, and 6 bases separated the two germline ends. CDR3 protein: CASSPRLTDTQYF. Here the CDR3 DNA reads TGTGCCAGCTCACCGCGGCTCACAGATACGCAGTATTTT.

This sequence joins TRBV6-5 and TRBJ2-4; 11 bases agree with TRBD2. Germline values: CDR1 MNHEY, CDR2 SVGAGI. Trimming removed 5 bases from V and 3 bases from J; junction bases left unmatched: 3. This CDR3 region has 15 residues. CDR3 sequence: CASSQLAGGKNIQYF. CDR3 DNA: TGTGCCAGCAGTCAGCTAGCGGGAGGCAAAAACATTCAGTACTTC.

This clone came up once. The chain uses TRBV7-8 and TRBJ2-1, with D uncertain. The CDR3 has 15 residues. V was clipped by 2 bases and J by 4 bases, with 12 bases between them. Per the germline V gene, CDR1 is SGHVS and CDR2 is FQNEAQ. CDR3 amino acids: CASSLSADQYNEQFF. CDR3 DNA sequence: TGTGCCAGCAGCTTATCGGCCGACCAGTACAATGAGCAGTTCTTC.

Here the CDR3 DNA reads TGTGCCAGCCGGACCGATAGCAATCAGCCCCAGCATTTT. Amino acid sequence: CASRTDSNQPQHF. The gene calls are TRBV18 and TRBJ1-5; the D is unclear. V lost 8 bases to trimming and J lost 0 bases, with 8 bases between them. The CDR3 length is 13 residues. Germline CDR1 is KGHSH and CDR2 is LQKENI.

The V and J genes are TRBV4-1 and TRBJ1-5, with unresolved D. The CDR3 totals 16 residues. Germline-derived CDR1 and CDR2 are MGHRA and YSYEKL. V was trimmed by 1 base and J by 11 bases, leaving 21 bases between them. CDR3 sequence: CASSQGLADPLGSQHF. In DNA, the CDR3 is TGCGCCAGCAGCCAAGGTCTTGCAGACCCCTTGGGGTCCCAGCATTTT.

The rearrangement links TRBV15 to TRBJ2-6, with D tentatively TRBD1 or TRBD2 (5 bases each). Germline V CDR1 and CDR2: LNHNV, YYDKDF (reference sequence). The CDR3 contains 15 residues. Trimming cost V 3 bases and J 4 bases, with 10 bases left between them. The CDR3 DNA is TGTGCCACCAGCAGGGGGGACGAAGGGGCCAACGTCCTGACTTTC. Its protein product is CATSRGDEGANVLTF.

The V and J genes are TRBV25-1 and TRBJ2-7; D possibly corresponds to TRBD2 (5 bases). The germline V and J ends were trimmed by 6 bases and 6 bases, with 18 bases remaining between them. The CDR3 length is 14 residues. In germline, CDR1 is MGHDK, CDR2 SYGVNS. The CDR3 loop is CASSPTGGGSEQYF. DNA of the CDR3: TGTGCCAGCAGCCCCACTGGCGGTGGGAGCGAGCAGTACTTC.

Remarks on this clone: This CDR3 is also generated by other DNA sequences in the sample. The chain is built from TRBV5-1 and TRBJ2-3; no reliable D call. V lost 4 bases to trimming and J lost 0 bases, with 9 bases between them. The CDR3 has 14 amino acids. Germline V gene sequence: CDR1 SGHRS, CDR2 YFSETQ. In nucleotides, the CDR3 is TGCGCCAGCAGCCTGGGTCGAAGCACAGATACGCAGTATTTT. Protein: CASSLGRSTDTQYF.

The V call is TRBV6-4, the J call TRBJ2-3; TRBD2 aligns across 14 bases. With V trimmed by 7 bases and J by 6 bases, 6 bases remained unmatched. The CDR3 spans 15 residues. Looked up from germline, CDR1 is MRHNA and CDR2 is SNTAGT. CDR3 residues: CASKSGLAGVDTQYF. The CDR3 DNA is TGTGCCAGCAAGTCGGGACTAGCGGGAGTGGATACGCAGTATTTT.

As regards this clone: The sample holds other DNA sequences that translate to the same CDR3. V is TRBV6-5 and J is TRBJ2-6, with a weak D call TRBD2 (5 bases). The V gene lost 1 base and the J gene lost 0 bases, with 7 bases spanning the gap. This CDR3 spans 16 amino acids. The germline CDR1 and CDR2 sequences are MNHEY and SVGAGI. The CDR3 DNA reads TGTGCCAGCAGTTACTTAGGAGGCTCTGGGGCCAACGTCCTGACTTTC. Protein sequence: CASSYLGGSGANVLTF.

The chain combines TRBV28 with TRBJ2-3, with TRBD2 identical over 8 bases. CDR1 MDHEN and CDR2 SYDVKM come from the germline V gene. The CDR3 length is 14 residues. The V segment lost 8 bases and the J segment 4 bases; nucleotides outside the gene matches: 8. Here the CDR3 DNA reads TGTGCCAGCCGAGCGGGAGAGGCCCCAGATACGCAGTATTTT. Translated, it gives CASRAGEAPDTQYF. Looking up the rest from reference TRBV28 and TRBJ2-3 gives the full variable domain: DVKVTQSSRYLVKRTGEKVFLECVQDMDHENMFWYRQDPGLGLRLIYFSYDVKMKEKGDIPEGYSVSREKKERFSLILESASTNQTSMYLCASRAGEAPDTQYFGPGTRLTVL.

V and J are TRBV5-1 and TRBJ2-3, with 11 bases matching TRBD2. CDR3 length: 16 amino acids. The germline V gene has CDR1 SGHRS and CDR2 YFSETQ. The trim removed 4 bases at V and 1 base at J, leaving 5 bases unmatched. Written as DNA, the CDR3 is TGCGCCAGCAGCCCGACGACTAGCGGGGGCACAGATACGCAGTATTTT. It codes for CASSPTTSGGTDTQYF. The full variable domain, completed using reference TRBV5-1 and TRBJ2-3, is KAGVTQTPRYLIKTRGQQVTLSCSPISGHRSVSWYQQTPGQGLQFLFEYFSETQRNKGNFPGRFSGRQFSNSRSEMNVSTLELGDSALYLCASSPTTSGGTDTQYFGPGTRLTVL.

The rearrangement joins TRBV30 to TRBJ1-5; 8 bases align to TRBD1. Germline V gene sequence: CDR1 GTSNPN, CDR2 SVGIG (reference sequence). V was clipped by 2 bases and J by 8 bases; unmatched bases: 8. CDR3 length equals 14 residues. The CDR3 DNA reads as TGTGCCTGGAGTCGACCACTGGACAGGGAGCCCCAGCATTTT. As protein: CAWSRPLDREPQHF. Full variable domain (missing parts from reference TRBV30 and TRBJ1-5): SQTIHQWPATLVQPVGSPLSLECTVEGTSNPNLYWYRQAAGRGLQLLFYSVGIGQISSEVPQNLSASRPQDRQFILSSKKLLLSDSGFYLCAWSRPLDREPQHFGDGTRLSIL.